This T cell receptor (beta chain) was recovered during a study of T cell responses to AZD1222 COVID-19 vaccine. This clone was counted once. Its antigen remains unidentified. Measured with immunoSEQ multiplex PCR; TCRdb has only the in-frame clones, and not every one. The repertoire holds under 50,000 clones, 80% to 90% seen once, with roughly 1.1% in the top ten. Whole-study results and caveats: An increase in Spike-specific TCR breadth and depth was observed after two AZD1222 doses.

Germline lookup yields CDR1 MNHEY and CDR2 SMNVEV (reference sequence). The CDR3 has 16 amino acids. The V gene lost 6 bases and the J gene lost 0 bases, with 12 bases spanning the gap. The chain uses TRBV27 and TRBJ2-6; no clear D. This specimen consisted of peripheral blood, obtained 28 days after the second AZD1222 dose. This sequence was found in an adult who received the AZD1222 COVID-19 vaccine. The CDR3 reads CASSLLLDSGANVLTF. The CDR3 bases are TGTGCCAGCAGCCTGCTTCTGGACTCTGGGGCCAACGTCCTGACTTTC.